This T cell receptor (beta chain) originates from a study of T cell repertoires in cytomegalovirus infection. TCRdb reanalysed the reads using MiXCR and keeps one entry per CDR3 protein. The sample holds around 450,000 distinct CDR3 sequences, roughly a third seen once. The sequence came from a human donor in good health (CMV status not recorded). Some clones in this sample may be carry-over from other donors' samples. The sequenced sample consisted of PBMCs.

The CDR3 loop reads CASSQTRDTHNSPLHF. For the CDR3, the DNA is TGCGCCAGCAGCCAAACCCGGGACACCCATAATTCACCCCTCCACTTT. This chain links TRBV4-1 with TRBJ1-6; tentatively, D is TRBD1 (6 bases). CDR1 MGHRA and CDR2 YSYEKL come from the germline V gene. V lost 2 bases, J lost 5 bases, and 13 bases lay in between. This CDR3 is 16 amino acids long.